Sequencing of this T cell receptor (beta chain) was carried out in a study of CD8 T cells in Susac syndrome. An input of about 0.45 to 1 ug of RNA was subjected to reverse transcription using random hexamers. From the immunoSEQ multiplex PCR reads, TCRdb called clonotypes with MiXCR, one entry per CDR3 protein. The table has around 150,000 distinct CDR3 sequences, about 95% seen once. This CDR3 comprises 14 residues. Germline V gene data show CDR1 as GTSNPN and CDR2 as SVGIG (reference sequence). J lost 1 base, V lost 4 bases, and 3 bases had no gene match. The V and J genes are TRBV30 and TRBJ2-1; 8 bases are a match to TRBD1. The material sequenced was CD4+ T cells from PBMCs. The receptor was derived from a human donor with Susac syndrome. The CDR3 DNA reads as TGTGCCTGGACCACAGGGGGGTCCTACAATGAGCAGTTCTTC. Its protein product is CAWTTGGSYNEQFF.